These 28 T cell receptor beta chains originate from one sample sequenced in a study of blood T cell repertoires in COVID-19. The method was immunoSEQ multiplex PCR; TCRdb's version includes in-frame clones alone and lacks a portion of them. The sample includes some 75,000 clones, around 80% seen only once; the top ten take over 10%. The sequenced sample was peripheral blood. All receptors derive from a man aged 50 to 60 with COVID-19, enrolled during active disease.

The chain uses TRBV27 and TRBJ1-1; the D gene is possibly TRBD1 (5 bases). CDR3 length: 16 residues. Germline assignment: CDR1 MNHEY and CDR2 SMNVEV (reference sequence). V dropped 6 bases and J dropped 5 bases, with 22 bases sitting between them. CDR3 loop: CASSPPGGEGRTEAFF. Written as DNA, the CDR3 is TGTGCCAGCAGCCCCCCGGGAGGAGAGGGGAGGACTGAAGCTTTCTTT.

The CDR3 reads CASSRTWTVYEQYF. The CDR3 DNA follows: TGTGCCAGCAGTAGGACGTGGACAGTTTACGAGCAGTACTTC. The genes are TRBV6-5 and TRBJ2-7; D possibly corresponds to TRBD1 (6 bases). Germline V gene lookup returns CDR1 MNHEY and CDR2 SVGAGI. This CDR3 is 14 amino acids long. V was pared by 5 bases and J by 4 bases, with 15 bases between.

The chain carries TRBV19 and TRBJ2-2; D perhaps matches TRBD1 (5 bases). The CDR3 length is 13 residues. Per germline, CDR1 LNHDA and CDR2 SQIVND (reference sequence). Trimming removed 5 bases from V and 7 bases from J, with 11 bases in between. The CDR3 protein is CASSSQGLGELFF. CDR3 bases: TGTGCCAGTAGTTCGCAGGGTCTCGGGGAGCTGTTTTTT.

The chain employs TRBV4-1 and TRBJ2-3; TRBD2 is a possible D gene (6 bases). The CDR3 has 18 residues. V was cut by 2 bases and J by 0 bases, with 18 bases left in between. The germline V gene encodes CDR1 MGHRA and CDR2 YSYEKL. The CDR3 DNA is TGCGCCAGCAGCCAATTCTCCTTTGCCGGGAGAAGCACAGATACGCAGTATTTT. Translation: CASSQFSFAGRSTDTQYF.

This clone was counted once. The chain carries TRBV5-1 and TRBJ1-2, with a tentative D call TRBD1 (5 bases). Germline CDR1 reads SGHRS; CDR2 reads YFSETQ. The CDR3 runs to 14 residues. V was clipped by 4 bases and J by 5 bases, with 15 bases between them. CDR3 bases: TGCGCCAGCAGCGACGTAGGGGTTCAGTATGGCTACACCTTC. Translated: CASSDVGVQYGYTF.

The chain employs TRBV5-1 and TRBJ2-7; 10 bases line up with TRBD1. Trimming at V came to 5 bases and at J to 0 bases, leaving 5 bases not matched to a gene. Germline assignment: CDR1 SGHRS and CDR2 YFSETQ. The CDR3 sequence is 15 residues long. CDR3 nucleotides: TGCGCCAGCAGACCGGGGACAGGGGTCTCCTACGAGCAGTACTTC. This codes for CASRPGTGVSYEQYF.

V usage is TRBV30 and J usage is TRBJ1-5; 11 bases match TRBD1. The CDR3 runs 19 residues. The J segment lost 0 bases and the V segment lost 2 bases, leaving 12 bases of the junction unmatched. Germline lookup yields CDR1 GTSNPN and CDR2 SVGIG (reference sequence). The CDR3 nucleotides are TGTGCCTGGAGTTCTTCCGGGACAGGGGGACGCTATAGCAATCAGCCCCAGCATTTT. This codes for CAWSSSGTGGRYSNQPQHF.

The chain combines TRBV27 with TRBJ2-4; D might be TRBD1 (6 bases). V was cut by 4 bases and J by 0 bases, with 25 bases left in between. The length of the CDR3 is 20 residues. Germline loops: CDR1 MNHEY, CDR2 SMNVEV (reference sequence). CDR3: CASSSTRVRPGQIAKNIQYF. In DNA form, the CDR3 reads TGTGCCAGCAGTTCTACACGCGTCAGACCGGGACAAATAGCCAAAAACATTCAGTACTTC.

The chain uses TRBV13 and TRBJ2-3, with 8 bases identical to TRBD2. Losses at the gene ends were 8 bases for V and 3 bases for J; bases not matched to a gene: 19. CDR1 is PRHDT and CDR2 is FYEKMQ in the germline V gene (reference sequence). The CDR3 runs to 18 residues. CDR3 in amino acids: CASLDRGRQAGETDTQYF. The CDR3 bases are TGTGCCAGCTTAGACCGGGGGAGACAAGCGGGAGAGACAGATACGCAGTATTTT.

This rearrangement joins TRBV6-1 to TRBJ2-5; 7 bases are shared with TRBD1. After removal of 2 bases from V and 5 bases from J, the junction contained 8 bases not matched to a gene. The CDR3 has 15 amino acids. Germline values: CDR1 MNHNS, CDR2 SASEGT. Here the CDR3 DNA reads TGTGCCAGCAGTGAACTGGAAGGGGGCGGCGAGACCCAGTACTTC. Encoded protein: CASSELEGGGETQYF.

The DNA for the CDR3 is TGTGCCAGCAGCCCCTTGGCGGGAGGGGGATACGAGCAGTACTTC. Translation gives CASSPLAGGGYEQYF. The chain employs TRBV7-2 and TRBJ2-7; TRBD2 matches 9 bases. The junction had 9 bases not matched to a gene; V was cut back by 5 bases and J by 4 bases. The germline V gene encodes CDR1 SGHTA and CDR2 FQGNSA. This CDR3 region has 15 residues.

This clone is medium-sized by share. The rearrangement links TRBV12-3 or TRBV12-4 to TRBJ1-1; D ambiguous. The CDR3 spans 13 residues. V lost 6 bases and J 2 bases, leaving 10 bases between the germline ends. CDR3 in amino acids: CASRQQENTEAFF. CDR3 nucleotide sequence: TGTGCCAGCAGGCAGCAGGAAAACACTGAAGCTTTCTTT.

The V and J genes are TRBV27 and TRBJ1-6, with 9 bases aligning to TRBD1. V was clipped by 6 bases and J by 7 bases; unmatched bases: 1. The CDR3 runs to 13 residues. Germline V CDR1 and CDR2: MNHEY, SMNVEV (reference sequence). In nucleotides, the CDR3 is TGTGCCAGCAGGACAGGGGGAAATTCACCCCTCCACTTT. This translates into CASRTGGNSPLHF.

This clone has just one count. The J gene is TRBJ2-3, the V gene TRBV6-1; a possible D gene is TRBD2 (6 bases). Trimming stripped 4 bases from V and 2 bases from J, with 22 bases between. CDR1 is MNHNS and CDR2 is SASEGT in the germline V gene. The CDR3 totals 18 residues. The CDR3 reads CASSGAPLWREHTDTQYF. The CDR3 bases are TGTGCCAGCAGTGGGGCCCCCCTGTGGAGGGAGCACACAGATACGCAGTATTTT.

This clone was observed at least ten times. CDR3 sequence reads: CASSQVATGTLGYTF. In DNA form, the CDR3 reads TGTGCCAGCAGCCAAGTAGCGACAGGGACCCTTGGCTACACCTTC. The V and J genes are TRBV3-1 (or the pseudogene TRBV3-2) and TRBJ1-2; 7 bases match TRBD1. The CDR3 spans 15 residues. From germline, CDR1 is LGHDT and CDR2 YNNKEL (reference sequence). With V trimmed by 1 base and J by 7 bases, 9 bases remained unmatched.

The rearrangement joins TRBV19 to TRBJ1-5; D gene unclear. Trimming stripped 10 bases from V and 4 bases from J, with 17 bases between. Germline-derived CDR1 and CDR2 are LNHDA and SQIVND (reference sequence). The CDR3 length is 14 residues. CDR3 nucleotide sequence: TGTGCCACCCGGTCGATCCTCGGGAATCAGCCCCAGCATTTT. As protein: CATRSILGNQPQHF.

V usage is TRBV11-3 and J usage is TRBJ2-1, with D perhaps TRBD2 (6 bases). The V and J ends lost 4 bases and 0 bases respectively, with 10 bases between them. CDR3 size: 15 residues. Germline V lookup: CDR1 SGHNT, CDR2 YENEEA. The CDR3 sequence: CASSSTGSSYNEQFF. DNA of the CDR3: TGTGCCAGCAGCTCGACCGGGAGCTCCTACAATGAGCAGTTCTTC.

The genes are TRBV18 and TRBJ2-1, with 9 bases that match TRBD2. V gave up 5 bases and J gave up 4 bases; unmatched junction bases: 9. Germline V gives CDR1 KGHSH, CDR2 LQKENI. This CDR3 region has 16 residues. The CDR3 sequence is CASSAKTSGIYNEQFF. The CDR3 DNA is TGTGCCAGCTCAGCCAAGACTAGCGGAATATACAATGAGCAGTTCTTC.

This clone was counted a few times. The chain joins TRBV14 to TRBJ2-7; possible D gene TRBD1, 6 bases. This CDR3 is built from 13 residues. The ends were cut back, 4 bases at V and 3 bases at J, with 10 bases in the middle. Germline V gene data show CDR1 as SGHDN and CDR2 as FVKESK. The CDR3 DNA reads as TGTGCCAGCAGCCTCACAGGGAGCTACGAGCAGTACTTC. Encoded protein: CASSLTGSYEQYF.

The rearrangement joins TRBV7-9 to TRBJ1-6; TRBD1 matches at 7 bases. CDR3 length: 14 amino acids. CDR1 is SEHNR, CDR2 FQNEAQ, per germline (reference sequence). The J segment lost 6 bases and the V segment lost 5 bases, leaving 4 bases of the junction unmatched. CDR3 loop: CASSPGQPNSPLHF. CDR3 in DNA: TGTGCCAGCAGCCCGGGACAGCCTAATTCACCCCTCCACTTT.

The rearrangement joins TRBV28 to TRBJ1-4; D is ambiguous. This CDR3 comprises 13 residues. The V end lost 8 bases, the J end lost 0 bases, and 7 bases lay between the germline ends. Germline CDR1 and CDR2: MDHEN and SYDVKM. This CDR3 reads CASCLTTNEKLFF. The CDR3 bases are TGTGCCAGCTGTCTTACAACTAATGAAAAACTGTTTTTT.

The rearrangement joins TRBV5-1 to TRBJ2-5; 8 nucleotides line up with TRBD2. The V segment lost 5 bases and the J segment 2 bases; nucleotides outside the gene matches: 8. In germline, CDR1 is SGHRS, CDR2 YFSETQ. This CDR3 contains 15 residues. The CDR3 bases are TGCGCCAGCAGTGCGAGCGGGAGTGGGCAAGAGACCCAGTACTTC. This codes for CASSASGSGQETQYF. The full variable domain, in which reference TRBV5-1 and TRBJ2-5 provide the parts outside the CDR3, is KAGVTQTPRYLIKTRGQQVTLSCSPISGHRSVSWYQQTPGQGLQFLFEYFSETQRNKGNFPGRFSGRQFSNSRSEMNVSTLELGDSALYLCASSASGSGQETQYFGPGTRLLVL.

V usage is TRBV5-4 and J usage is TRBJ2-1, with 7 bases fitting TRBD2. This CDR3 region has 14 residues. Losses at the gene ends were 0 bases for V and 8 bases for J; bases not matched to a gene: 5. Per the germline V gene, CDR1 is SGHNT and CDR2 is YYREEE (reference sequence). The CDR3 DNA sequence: TGTGCCAGCAGCTTGGGACTAGCTTTCGATGAGCAGTTCTTC. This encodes CASSLGLAFDEQFF.

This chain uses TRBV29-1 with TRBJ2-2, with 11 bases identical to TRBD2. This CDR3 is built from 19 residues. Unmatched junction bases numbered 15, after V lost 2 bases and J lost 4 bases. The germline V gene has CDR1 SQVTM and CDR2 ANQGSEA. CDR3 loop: CSVESGTGTSGSGTGELFF. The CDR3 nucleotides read TGCAGCGTTGAAAGTGGGACAGGAACTAGCGGGAGTGGCACCGGGGAGCTGTTTTTT.

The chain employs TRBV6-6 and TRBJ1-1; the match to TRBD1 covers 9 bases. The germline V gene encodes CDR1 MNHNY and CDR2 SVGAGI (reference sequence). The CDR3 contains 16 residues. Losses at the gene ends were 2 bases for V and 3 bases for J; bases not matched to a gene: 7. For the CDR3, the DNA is TGTGCCAGCAGTTACGGCCCCCGGGACAGGGACACTGAAGCTTTCTTT. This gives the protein CASSYGPRDRDTEAFF.

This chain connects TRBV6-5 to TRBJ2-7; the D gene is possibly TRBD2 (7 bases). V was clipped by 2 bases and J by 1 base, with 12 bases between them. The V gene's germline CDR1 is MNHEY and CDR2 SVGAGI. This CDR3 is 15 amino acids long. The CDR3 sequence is CASSYGGARSYEQYF. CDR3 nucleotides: TGTGCCAGCAGTTACGGGGGGGCGCGGTCCTACGAGCAGTACTTC.

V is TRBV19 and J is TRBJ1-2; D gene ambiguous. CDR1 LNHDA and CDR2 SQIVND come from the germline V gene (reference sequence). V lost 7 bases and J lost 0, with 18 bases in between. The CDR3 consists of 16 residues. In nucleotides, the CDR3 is TGTGCCAGTAAGGAAGGAGGGAGCTTAGCTAACTATGGCTACACCTTC. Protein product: CASKEGGSLANYGYTF.

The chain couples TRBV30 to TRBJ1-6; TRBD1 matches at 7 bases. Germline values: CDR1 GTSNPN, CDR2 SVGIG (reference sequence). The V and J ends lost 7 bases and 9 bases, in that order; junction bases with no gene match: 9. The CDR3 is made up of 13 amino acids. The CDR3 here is CALTGTKSSPLHF. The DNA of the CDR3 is TGTGCCTTGACAGGGACAAAAAGTTCACCCCTCCACTTT.